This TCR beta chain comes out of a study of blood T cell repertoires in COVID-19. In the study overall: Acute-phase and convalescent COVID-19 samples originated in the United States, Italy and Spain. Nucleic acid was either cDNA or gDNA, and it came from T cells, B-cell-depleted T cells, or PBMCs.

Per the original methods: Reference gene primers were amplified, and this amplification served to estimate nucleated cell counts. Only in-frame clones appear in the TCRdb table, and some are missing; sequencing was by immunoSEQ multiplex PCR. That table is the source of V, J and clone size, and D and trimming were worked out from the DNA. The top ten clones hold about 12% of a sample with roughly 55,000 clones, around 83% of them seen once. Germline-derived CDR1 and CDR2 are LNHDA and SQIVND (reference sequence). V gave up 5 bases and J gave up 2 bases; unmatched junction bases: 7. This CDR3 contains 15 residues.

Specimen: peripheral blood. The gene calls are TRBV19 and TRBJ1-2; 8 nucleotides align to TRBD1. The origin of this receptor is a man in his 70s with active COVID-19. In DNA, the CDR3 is TGTGCCAGTAGTGAGGGGGACAGGCGAAACTATGGCTACACCTTC. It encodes CASSEGDRRNYGYTF.